The rows below give T cell receptor beta chains drawn from one sample of a study of molecular identifiers for immune sequencing clone quantification. TCRdb fed the PCR reads into MiXCR, producing one record per CDR3 protein. The table shows 300,000 to 400,000 distinct CDR3 sequences, with about a fifth occurring only once. Sequenced input: naive CD8+ T cells from blood, with Jurkat cell RNA spiked in. These receptors all come from a human donor in good health. Some libraries in this study had Jurkat cell RNA spiked in. Both conserved end residues are part of each CDR3. A D gene is named only where the DNA matches it firmly. Only some rows state a clone size, as once, few, many or a class for expanded clones.

>TRBV29-1|NA|many|TRBJ1-3
TGCAGCGCCACACAGGGTAACTCCGGAAACACCATATATTTT
CSATQGNSGNTIYF
>TRBV12-3/TRBV12-4|NA|many|TRBJ1-1
TGTGCCAGCAGTAGACAGAAGAACACTGAAGCTTTCTTT
CASSRQKNTEAFF
>TRBV7-9|TRBD1|many|TRBJ1-1
TGTGCCAGCAGCTTAGTTCCGGGACAGGGACCCGACACTGAAGCTTTCTTT
CASSLVPGQGPDTEAFF
>TRBV7-9|NA|NA|TRBJ1-1
TGTGCCAGCAGCGACCTTACAGCGAACACTGAAGCTTTCTTT
CASSDLTANTEAFF
>TRBV29-1|NA|NA|TRBJ1-2
TGCAGCGTTGAAGATCAACTCGGGGAGACTAACTATGGCCACACCTTC
CSVEDQLGETNYGHTF
>TRBV19|NA|NA|TRBJ1-5
TGTGCCAGTAGGGTGAAGGGGTCGATCCAGCCCCAGCATTTT
CASRVKGSIQPQHF
>TRBV27|NA|many|TRBJ1-1
TGTGCCAGCAGCCCAACGGGGTTGACTGAAGCTTTCTTT
CASSPTGLTEAFF
>TRBV2|NA|many|TRBJ1-1
TGTGCCAGCAGTGAATTCGACCTAGGCGCTGAAGCTTTCTTT
CASSEFDLGAEAFF
>TRBV11-2|NA|many|TRBJ2-5
TGTGCCAGCAGCTTAATACAAGAACAAGAGACCCAGTACTTC
CASSLIQEQETQYF
>TRBV12-3/TRBV12-4|NA|NA|TRBJ2-3
TGTGCCAGCAGTTTAAAGGGGCCCCCCACAGATACGCAGTATTTT
CASSLKGPPTDTQYF
>TRBV18|TRBD1|NA|TRBJ2-2
TGTGCCAGCTCACCCCCCCGGGGACAGACCACCGGGGAGCTGTTTTTT
CASSPPRGQTTGELFF
>TRBV12-3/TRBV12-4|TRBD2|NA|TRBJ2-7
TGTGCCAGCAGTGCGGGAGCAAATACCTACGAGCAGTACTTC
CASSAGANTYEQYF
>TRBV7-6|TRBD2|many|TRBJ2-1
TGTGCCAGCAGCCCTCACCGCGGCAGATTACTAGCGGGGCACAATGAGCAGTTCTTC
CASSPHRGRLLAGHNEQFF
>TRBV28|NA|few|TRBJ2-7
TGTGCCAGCAGTTTATCGGTGTCGGACGAGCAGTACTTC
CASSLSVSDEQYF
>TRBV11-1|TRBD2|few|TRBJ2-7
TGTGCCAGCAGCTTCCTGACTAGCGGGAAAGACTTTATCTACGAGCAGTACTTC
CASSFLTSGKDFIYEQYF
>TRBV12-5|TRBD1|many|TRBJ2-7
TGTGCTAGTGGTTTGGGGGACAGCTACGAGCAGTACTTC
CASGLGDSYEQYF
>TRBV5-1|NA|many|TRBJ1-5
TGCGCCAGCAGCTTGGGGGGGGTTGGCAATCAGCCCCAGCATTTT
CASSLGGVGNQPQHF
>TRBV29-1|NA|many|TRBJ1-2
TGCAGCGTTGAAAGGCAGGCAGGCGGCTACACCTTC
CSVERQAGGYTF
>TRBV5-1|TRBD2|many|TRBJ2-5
TGCGCCAGCAGCCAGACTAGCGGGGTCCAGCGGGAGACCCAGTACTTC
CASSQTSGVQRETQYF
>TRBV28|NA|few|TRBJ2-7
TGTGCCAGCAGACCCGGACCATCTTGGGAGCAGTACTTC
CASRPGPSWEQYF
>TRBV5-1|NA|many|TRBJ1-6
TGCGCCAGCAGCTTGGACATTGAAGATTCACCCCTCCACTTT
CASSLDIEDSPLHF
>TRBV7-9|TRBD2|many|TRBJ2-3
TGTGCCAGCAGCTTAGCCCCTGCGACTAGCGGCTTCCCAGATACGCAGTATTTT
CASSLAPATSGFPDTQYF
>TRBV19|NA|NA|TRBJ1-1
TGTGCCAGTAGTATTGATGGGAAGAACACTGAAGCTTTCTTT
CASSIDGKNTEAFF
>TRBV5-5|NA|many|TRBJ2-4
TGTGCCAGCAGCTTCGGAAACATTCAGTACTTC
CASSFGNIQYF
>TRBV29-1|NA|many|TRBJ2-3
TGCAGCGTTGCCCAGGGCGCTAGCACAGATACGCAGTATTTT
CSVAQGASTDTQYF
>TRBV29-1|NA|many|TRBJ2-3
TGCAGCGTCAGGGTAGATACGCAGTATTTT
CSVRVDTQYF
>TRBV5-1|TRBD1|many|TRBJ2-7
TGCGCCAGCAGCGGGGGCCCGGGACAGGGGTGGTACGAGCAGTACTTC
CASSGGPGQGWYEQYF
>TRBV6-6|TRBD1|many|TRBJ2-7
TGTGCCAGCAGTTTACCGGGACAGGGGGCCCACGAGCAGTACTTC
CASSLPGQGAHEQYF
>TRBV19|NA|many|TRBJ1-1
TGTGCCAGTACACGGATGAACACTGAAGCTTTCTTT
CASTRMNTEAFF
>TRBV10-2|TRBD1|NA|TRBJ2-7
TGCGCCAGCTCCGGGACAGGCCTCGCCGAGCAGTACTTC
CASSGTGLAEQYF
>TRBV6-2/TRBV6-3|NA|NA|TRBJ1-5
TGTGCCAGCAGTTACGACGTAGAGTCCGATACGCAGCATTTT
CASSYDVESDTQHF
>TRBV7-9|NA|few|TRBJ2-5
TGTGCCAGCAGCCATAGACAGTTACAAGAGACCCAGTACTTC
CASSHRQLQETQYF
>TRBV9|NA|few|TRBJ2-2
TGTGCCAGCAGCGGAAATTCCGGGGAGCTGTTTTTT
CASSGNSGELFF
>TRBV2|NA|few|TRBJ1-4
TGTGCCAGTGACACAATTCATAATGAAAAACTGTTTTTT
CASDTIHNEKLFF
>TRBV5-6|NA|many|TRBJ1-1
TGTGCCAGCAGCTTGGGAGGAGGGTGGGGGTTAACTGAAGCTTTCTTT
CASSLGGGWGLTEAFF
>TRBV29-1|NA|many|TRBJ2-5
TGCAGCGTGGGGTACAGACCCGATTTGGAGACCCAGTACTTC
CSVGYRPDLETQYF
>TRBV3-1|NA|few|TRBJ1-2
TGTGCCAGCAGCCAAGATCATCCCAGTTTAGGCTACACCTTC
CASSQDHPSLGYTF
>TRBV19|NA|few|TRBJ1-6
TGTGCCAGTCACCCAGGGATCCCTTATTCACCCCTCCACTTT
CASHPGIPYSPLHF
>TRBV10-3|TRBD1|many|TRBJ2-7
TGTGCCATCAGTGAGTCGGGACAGAACTACGAGCAGTACTTC
CAISESGQNYEQYF
>TRBV28|NA|many|TRBJ2-7
TGTGCCAGCAGTCCGACAGGTAGCGCCTACGAGCAGTACTTC
CASSPTGSAYEQYF
>TRBV13|TRBD1|few|TRBJ2-4
TGTGCCAGCAGCTTAGTTACCCAGGGGGCGGAAGGCAAAAACATTCAGTACTTC
CASSLVTQGAEGKNIQYF
>TRBV6-6|NA|many|TRBJ1-5
TGTGCCAGCAGTCTCCCTCTAGGACACACGTTACAAATAGGCAATCAGCCCCAGCATTTT
CASSLPLGHTLQIGNQPQHF
>TRBV30|TRBD2|many|TRBJ2-1
TGTGCCTGGAGTGAACTAGCGGGAGATTACAATGAGCAGTTCTTC
CAWSELAGDYNEQFF
>TRBV29-1|NA|many|TRBJ2-5
TGCAGCGTTGAACGCCTGAATTTCCAAGAGACCCAGTACTTC
CSVERLNFQETQYF
>TRBV6-2/TRBV6-3|NA|many|TRBJ2-7
TGTGCCAGCAGTTACGATCGGGCATACGAGCAGTACTTC
CASSYDRAYEQYF
>TRBV20-1|TRBD1|few|TRBJ2-4
TGCAGTGCTACTCTTGGACAGGGGCCGGACATTCAGTACTTC
CSATLGQGPDIQYF
>TRBV12-3/TRBV12-4|TRBD1|many|TRBJ2-5
TGTGCCAGCAGCCATAGACAGGGAAAAGAGACCCAGTACTTC
CASSHRQGKETQYF